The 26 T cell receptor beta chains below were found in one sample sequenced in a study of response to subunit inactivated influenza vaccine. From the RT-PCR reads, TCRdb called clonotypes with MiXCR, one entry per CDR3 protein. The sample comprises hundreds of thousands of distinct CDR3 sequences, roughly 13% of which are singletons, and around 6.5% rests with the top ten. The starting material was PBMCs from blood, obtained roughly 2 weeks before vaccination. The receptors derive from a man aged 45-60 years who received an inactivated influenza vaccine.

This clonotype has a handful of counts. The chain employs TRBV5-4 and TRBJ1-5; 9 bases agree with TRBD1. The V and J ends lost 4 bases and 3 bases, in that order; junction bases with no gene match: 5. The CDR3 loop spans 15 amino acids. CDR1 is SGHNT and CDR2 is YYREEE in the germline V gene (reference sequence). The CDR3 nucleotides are TGTGCCAGCAGCCCCGGGACAGGGTACAATCAGCCCCAGCATTTT. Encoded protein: CASSPGTGYNQPQHF.

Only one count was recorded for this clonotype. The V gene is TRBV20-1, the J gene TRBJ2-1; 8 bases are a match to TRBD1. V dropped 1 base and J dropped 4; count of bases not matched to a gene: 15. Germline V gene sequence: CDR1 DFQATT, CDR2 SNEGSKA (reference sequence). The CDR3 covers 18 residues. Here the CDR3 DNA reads TGCAGTGCTAGAGGTGCGGGTCAGGGGGCTTCTTTTTACAATGAGCAGTTCTTC. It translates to CSARGAGQGASFYNEQFF.

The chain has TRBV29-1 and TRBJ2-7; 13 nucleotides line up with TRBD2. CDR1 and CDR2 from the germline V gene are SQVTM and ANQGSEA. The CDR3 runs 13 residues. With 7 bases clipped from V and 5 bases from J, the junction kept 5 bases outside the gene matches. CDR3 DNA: TGCAGCGCCCGGACTAGCGGGAGCAACGAGCAGTACTTC. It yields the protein CSARTSGSNEQYF.

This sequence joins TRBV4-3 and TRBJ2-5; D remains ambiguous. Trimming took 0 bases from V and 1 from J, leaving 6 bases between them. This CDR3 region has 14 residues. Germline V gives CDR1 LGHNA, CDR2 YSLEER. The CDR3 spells CASSQDAFQETQYF. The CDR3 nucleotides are TGCGCCAGCAGCCAAGACGCGTTCCAAGAGACCCAGTACTTC.

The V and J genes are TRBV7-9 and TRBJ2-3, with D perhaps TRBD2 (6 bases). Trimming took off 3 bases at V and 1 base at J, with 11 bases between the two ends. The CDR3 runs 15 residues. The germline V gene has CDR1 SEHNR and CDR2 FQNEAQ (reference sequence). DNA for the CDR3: TGTGCCAGCAGCTTCTGGAGGGACCGCACAGATACGCAGTATTTT. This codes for CASSFWRDRTDTQYF.

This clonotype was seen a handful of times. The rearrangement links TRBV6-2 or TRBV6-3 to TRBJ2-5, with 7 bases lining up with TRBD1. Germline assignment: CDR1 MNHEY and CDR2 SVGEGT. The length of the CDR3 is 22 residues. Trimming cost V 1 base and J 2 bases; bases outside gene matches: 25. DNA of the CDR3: TGTGCCAGCAGTTACTTGGCGATTGGAGGACTTGGCGACGACAGGGTTCAAGAGACCCAGTACTTC. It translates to CASSYLAIGGLGDDRVQETQYF.

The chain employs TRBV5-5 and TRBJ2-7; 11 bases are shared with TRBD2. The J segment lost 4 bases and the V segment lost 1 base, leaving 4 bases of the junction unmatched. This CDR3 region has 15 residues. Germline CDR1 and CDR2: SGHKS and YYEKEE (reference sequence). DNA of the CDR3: TGTGCCAGCAGCTTGACTAGCGGGGGAATATACGAGCAGTACTTC. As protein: CASSLTSGGIYEQYF. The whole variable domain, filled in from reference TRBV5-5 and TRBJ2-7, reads DAGVTQSPTHLIKTRGQQVTLRCSPISGHKSVSWYQQVLGQGPQFIFQYYEKEERGRGNFPDRFSARQFPNYSSELNVNALLLGDSALYLCASSLTSGGIYEQYFGPGTRLTVT.

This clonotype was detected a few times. The CDR3 region is CSARDIAGRETQYF. The CDR3 nucleotides are TGCAGTGCTAGAGATATAGCGGGGAGAGAGACCCAGTACTTC. The J gene is TRBJ2-5, the V gene TRBV20-1, with 8 positions matching TRBD2. J gave up 4 bases and V 0 bases, and 4 bases lay outside the gene matches. Germline CDR1 is DFQATT and CDR2 is SNEGSKA (reference sequence). The CDR3 runs to 14 residues.

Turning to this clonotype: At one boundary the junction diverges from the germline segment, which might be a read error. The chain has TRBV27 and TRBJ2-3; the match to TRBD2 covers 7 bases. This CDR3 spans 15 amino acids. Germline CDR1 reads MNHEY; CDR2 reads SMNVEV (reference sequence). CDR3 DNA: TGTGACAGCAGTTTATCTAGCGGATACACAGATACGCAGTATTTT. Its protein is CDSSLSSGYTDTQYF.

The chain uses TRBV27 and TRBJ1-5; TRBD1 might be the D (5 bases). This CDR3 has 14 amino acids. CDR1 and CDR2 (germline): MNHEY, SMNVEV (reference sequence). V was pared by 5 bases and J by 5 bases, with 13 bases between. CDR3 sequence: CASSTNRFDQPQHF. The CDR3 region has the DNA TGTGCCAGCAGTACAAACAGGTTCGATCAGCCCCAGCATTTT.

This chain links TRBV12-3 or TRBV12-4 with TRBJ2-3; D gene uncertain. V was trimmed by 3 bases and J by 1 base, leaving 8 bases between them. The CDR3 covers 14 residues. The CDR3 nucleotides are TGTGCCAGCAGTTTGTTGCTTCGCACAGATACGCAGTATTTT. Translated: CASSLLLRTDTQYF.

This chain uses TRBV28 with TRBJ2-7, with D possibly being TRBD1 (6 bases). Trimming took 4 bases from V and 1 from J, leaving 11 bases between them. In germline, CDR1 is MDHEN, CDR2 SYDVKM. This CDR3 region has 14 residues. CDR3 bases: TGTGCCAGCAGTTCGGGACACTATTCCTACGAGCAGTACTTC. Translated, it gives CASSSGHYSYEQYF.

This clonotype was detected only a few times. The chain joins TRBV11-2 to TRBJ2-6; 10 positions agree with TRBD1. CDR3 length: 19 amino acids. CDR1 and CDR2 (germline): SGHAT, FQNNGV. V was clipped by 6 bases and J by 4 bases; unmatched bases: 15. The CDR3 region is CASRASFGTGDSGANVLTF. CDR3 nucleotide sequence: TGTGCCAGCAGGGCATCATTCGGGACAGGGGACAGCGGGGCCAACGTCCTGACTTTC.

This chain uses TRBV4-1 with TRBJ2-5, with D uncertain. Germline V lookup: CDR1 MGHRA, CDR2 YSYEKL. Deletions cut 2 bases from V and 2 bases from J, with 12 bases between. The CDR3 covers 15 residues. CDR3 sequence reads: CASSQYFVGQETQYF. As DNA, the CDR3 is TGCGCCAGCAGCCAATACTTCGTGGGGCAAGAGACCCAGTACTTC.

In nucleotides, the CDR3 is TGTGCCAGCAGCCAAGAAAGAGGACTAGCGGGGGCCGGGATTTACAATGAGCAGTTCTTC. Its translation is CASSQERGLAGAGIYNEQFF. The V gene is TRBV4-2, the J gene TRBJ2-1, with 13 nucleotides matching TRBD2. Trimming took 0 bases from V and 4 from J; bases not matched to a gene: 12. The CDR3 sequence is 20 residues long. Germline V gene data show CDR1 as LGHNA and CDR2 as YNFKEQ.

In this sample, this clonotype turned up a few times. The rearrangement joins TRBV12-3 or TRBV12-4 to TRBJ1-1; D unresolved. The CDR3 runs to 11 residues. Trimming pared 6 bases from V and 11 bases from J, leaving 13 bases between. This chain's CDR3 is CASSSFHQAFF. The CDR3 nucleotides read TGTGCCAGCAGCTCCTTCCATCAGGCTTTCTTT.

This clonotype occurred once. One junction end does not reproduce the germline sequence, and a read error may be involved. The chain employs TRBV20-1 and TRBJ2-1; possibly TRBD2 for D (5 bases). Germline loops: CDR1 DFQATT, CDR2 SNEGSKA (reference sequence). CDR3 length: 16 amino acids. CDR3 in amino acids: CCARDLSGVSYNEQFF. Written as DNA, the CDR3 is TGCTGTGCTAGAGATCTAAGCGGAGTCTCCTACAATGAGCAGTTCTTC.

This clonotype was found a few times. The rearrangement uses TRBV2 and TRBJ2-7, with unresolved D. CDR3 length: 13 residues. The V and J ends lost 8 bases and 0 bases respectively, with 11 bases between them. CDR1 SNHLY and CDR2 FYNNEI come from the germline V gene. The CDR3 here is CASLFESSYEQYF. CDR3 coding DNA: TGTGCCAGCCTTTTCGAGAGCTCCTACGAGCAGTACTTC.

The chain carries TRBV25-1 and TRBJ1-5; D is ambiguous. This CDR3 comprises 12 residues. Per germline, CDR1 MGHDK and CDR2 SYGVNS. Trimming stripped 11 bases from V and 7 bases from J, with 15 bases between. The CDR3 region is CAAWDSDQPQHF. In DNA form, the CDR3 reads TGTGCCGCGTGGGATTCGGACCAGCCCCAGCATTTT.

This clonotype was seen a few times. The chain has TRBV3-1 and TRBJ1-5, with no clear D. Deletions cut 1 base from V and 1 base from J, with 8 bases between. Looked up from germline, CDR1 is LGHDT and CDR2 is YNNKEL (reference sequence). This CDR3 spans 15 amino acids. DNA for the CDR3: TGTGCCAGCAGCCAAGGGACTACGAGCAATCAGCCCCAGCATTTT. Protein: CASSQGTTSNQPQHF.

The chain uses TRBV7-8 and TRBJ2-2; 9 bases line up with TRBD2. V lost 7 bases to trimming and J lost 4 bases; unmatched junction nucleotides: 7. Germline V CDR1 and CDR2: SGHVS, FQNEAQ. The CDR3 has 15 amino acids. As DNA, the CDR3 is TGTGCCAGCATACCAGGGACTAGCCCCACCGGGGAGCTGTTTTTT. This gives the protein CASIPGTSPTGELFF.

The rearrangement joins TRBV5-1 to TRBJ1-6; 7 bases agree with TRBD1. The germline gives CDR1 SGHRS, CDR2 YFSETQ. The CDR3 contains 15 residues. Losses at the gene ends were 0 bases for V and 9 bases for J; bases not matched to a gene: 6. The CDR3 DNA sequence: TGCGCCAGCAGCTTGGTTGCGACAGGGATTTCACCCCTCCACTTT. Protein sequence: CASSLVATGISPLHF.

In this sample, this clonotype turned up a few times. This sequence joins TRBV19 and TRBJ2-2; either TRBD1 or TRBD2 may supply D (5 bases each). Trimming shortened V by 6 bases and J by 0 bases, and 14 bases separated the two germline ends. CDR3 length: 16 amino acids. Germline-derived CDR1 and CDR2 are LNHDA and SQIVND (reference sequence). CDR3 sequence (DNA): TGTGCCAGTAGAAGCTGGGGACGGACGAACACCGGGGAGCTGTTTTTT. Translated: CASRSWGRTNTGELFF.

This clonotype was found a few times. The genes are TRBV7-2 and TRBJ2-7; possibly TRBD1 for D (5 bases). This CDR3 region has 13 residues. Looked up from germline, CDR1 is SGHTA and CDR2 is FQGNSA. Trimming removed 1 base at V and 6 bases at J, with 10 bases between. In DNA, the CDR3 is TGTGCCAGCAGCTTAGGGACACCCCCCGAGCAGTACTTC. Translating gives CASSLGTPPEQYF.

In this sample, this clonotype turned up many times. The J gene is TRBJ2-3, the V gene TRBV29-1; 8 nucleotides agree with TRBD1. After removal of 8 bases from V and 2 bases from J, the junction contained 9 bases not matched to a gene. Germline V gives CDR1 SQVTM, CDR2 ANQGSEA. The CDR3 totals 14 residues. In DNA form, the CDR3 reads TGCAGCTCCCGACCGACAGGGGTCACAGATACGCAGTATTTT. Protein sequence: CSSRPTGVTDTQYF.

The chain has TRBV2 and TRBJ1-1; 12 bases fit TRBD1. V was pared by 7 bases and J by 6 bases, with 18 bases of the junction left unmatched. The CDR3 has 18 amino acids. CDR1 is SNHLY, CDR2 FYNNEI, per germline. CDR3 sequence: CASTPYRGQGARRSEAFF. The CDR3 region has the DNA TGTGCCAGCACTCCATATCGGGGACAGGGGGCGCGAAGATCTGAAGCTTTCTTT.